Listed below are T cell receptor beta chains from one sample, sequenced in a study of regulatory T cells in long-lasting Graves disease. TCRdb fed the multiplex PCR reads into MiXCR, producing one record per CDR3 protein. The table lists about 430,000 distinct CDR3 sequences, 15% of them singletons, with approximately 7.6% in the top ten. The same data also contributed to another study, on T cells in Graves' hyperthyroidism and ophthalmopathy.

The sample in question was peripheral blood mononuclear cells (PBMCs), obtained at new diagnosis, from a patient treated with antithyroid drugs. These TCRs come from a woman aged 40-49 years with Graves disease. Both conserved end residues are part of each CDR3. A D gene is named only where the DNA matches it firmly. A clone size is listed for some rows: how often the clone was seen (once, few, many), or a class if it is expanded.

J gene: TRBJ1-1
V gene: TRBV12-3/TRBV12-4
clone size: many
D gene: TRBD1
CDR3 DNA: TGTGCCAGCAGTTTAGAGTCTACCGGGACAGGCCCTATGAACACTGAAGCTTTCTTT
CDR3 protein: CASSLESTGTGPMNTEAFF

J gene: TRBJ2-7
V gene: TRBV9
clone size: -
D gene: -
CDR3 DNA: TGTGCCAGCAGCGTAGGTGGAGGGGACCCCGAGCAGTACTTC
CDR3 protein: CASSVGGGDPEQYF

J gene: TRBJ2-3
V gene: TRBV6-2/TRBV6-3
clone size: -
D gene: TRBD1
CDR3 DNA: TGTGCCAGCAGTGAACCGTACCGGGACAGGAGCACAGATACGCAGTATTTT
CDR3 protein: CASSEPYRDRSTDTQYF

J gene: TRBJ2-7
V gene: TRBV27
clone size: -
D gene: -
CDR3 DNA: TGTGCCAGCAGTTGGTCAGGAACCTACGAGCAGTACTTC
CDR3 protein: CASSWSGTYEQYF

J gene: TRBJ1-2
V gene: TRBV6-1
clone size: many
D gene: -
CDR3 DNA: TGTGCCAGCAGCATTAACAGGGAGGAGGGCTACACCTTC
CDR3 protein: CASSINREEGYTF

J gene: TRBJ2-1
V gene: TRBV14
clone size: -
D gene: TRBD2
CDR3 DNA: TGTGCCAGCAGCCAAGTAGATGGTAGCGGGAGGGAAAAGTTCTTC
CDR3 protein: CASSQVDGSGREKFF

J gene: TRBJ2-7
V gene: TRBV11-3
clone size: -
D gene: -
CDR3 DNA: TGTGCCAGCAGCTTAGTCTTTCAGGGCCCAGGATCCTACGAGCAGTACTTC
CDR3 protein: CASSLVFQGPGSYEQYF

J gene: TRBJ2-2
V gene: TRBV5-1
clone size: many
D gene: -
CDR3 DNA: TGCGCCAGCAGCTTGGATTCAGCGAACACCGGGGAGCTGTTTTTT
CDR3 protein: CASSLDSANTGELFF

J gene: TRBJ2-1
V gene: TRBV27
clone size: many
D gene: -
CDR3 DNA: TGTGCCAGCAGCTTGAGTTCGGACTACAATGAGCAGTTCTTC
CDR3 protein: CASSLSSDYNEQFF

J gene: TRBJ2-2
V gene: TRBV7-8
clone size: -
D gene: TRBD1
CDR3 DNA: TGTGCCAGCAGCTACGTTCTTGGGACAGGGGGTTCTAGCGGGTCCGGGGAGCTGTTTTTT
CDR3 protein: CASSYVLGTGGSSGSGELFF

J gene: TRBJ2-2
V gene: TRBV6-5
clone size: many
D gene: TRBD2
CDR3 DNA: TGTGCCAGCAGTTACTCATCTAGCGGGTACACCGGGGAGCTGTTTTTT
CDR3 protein: CASSYSSSGYTGELFF

J gene: TRBJ1-4
V gene: TRBV6-1
clone size: few
D gene: -
CDR3 DNA: TGTGCCAGCTGGTCGGGACTCTTTAATGAAAAACTGTTTTTT
CDR3 protein: CASWSGLFNEKLFF

J gene: TRBJ2-7
V gene: TRBV28
clone size: many
D gene: TRBD1
CDR3 DNA: TGTGCCAGCAGATCCCCTGGACAGGGCTACGAGCAGTACTTC
CDR3 protein: CASRSPGQGYEQYF

J gene: TRBJ2-1
V gene: TRBV10-2
clone size: few
D gene: -
CDR3 DNA: TGCGCCAGCAACCGAAGGAGCTCCTACAATGAGCAGTTCTTC
CDR3 protein: CASNRRSSYNEQFF

J gene: TRBJ1-5
V gene: TRBV2
clone size: -
D gene: TRBD1
CDR3 DNA: TGTGCCAGCAGTACTATCCGGACTTTGGGACAGGGGGCTCAGCCCCAGCATTTT
CDR3 protein: CASSTIRTLGQGAQPQHF

J gene: TRBJ2-3
V gene: TRBV2
clone size: many
D gene: TRBD2
CDR3 DNA: TGTGCCAGCAGTGAAAGACTAGCGGGAGGAGATGATACGCAGTATTTT
CDR3 protein: CASSERLAGGDDTQYF

J gene: TRBJ2-1
V gene: TRBV29-1
clone size: many
D gene: -
CDR3 DNA: TGCAGCGTTGAAGATCTTTTGCTAGCGTCCTATGAGCAGTTCTTC
CDR3 protein: CSVEDLLLASYEQFF

J gene: TRBJ1-3
V gene: TRBV12-3/TRBV12-4
clone size: many
D gene: -
CDR3 DNA: TGTGCCAGCACCCCAACACCAGGACTACGTAGCTCTGGAAACACCATATATTTT
CDR3 protein: CASTPTPGLRSSGNTIYF

J gene: TRBJ2-4
V gene: TRBV28
clone size: -
D gene: TRBD2
CDR3 DNA: TGTGCCAGCAGCCAAGGCCTAGCGGGAACCTTTGGCATTCAGTACTTC
CDR3 protein: CASSQGLAGTFGIQYF

J gene: TRBJ1-2
V gene: TRBV12-3/TRBV12-4
clone size: many
D gene: -
CDR3 DNA: TGTGCCAGCAGTTTAAACCCCCCTGGGGGCTACACCTTC
CDR3 protein: CASSLNPPGGYTF